This entry concerns a single T cell receptor (beta chain). The target antigen is unknown. The data stem from a study of T-cell memory formation after mild COVID-19. Amplification by 5'RACE using constant-segment primers produced TCR alpha and TCR beta cDNA libraries that carried sample barcodes and UMIs. TCRdb passed the 5' RACE reads through MiXCR, listing each CDR3 protein once. The sample consists of about 150,000 distinct CDR3 sequences, 25% of them appearing once. The CDR3 is made up of 16 amino acids. Germline loops: CDR1 SGHVS, CDR2 FNYEAQ. The V gene end was trimmed by 4 bases and the J gene end by 1 base; junction bases not matched to a gene: 7. General study results and limits: Pre-infection memory showed some responding clones, and this suggested that cross-reactive memory joined.

This chain uses TRBV7-6 with TRBJ2-3, with 8 bases aligning to TRBD2. The source material was PBMCs or a T cell subset sorted from them (not recorded which). The sequence came from an adult woman who had mild COVID-19 (a few samples of this study predate the infection). Cell type and time point are not known. CDR3 in DNA: TGTGCCAGCAGCTCACTTAGCGGGACTCGCACAGATACGCAGTATTTT. It encodes CASSSLSGTRTDTQYF.